This T cell receptor (beta chain) was observed in a study of cytomegalovirus exposure and HLA in healthy donors. In the study overall: The platform used for the roughly 130 validation repertoires matched that of the 600 to 800 first-cohort repertoires, a later analysis reported. General observations from the study: A few chains tied to CMV proved CMV antigen-specific in vitro. Accounts indicate the classifier identified cytomegalovirus status with strong specificity and sensitivity.

V lost 8 bases to trimming and J lost 0 bases, with 11 bases between them. This CDR3 has 14 amino acids. Germline V lookup: CDR1 MNHNS, CDR2 SASEGT. Of note for this clone: Its target is unknown.

Profiled with immunoSEQ multiplex PCR; TCRdb holds only in-frame clones, not every one. This table holds about 98,000 clones, around nine tenths found once. The source material was PBMCs. The source of this sequence is a woman in her 30s in good health and CMV-seronegative. The chain is built from TRBV6-1 and TRBJ2-1, with D hard to call. Here the CDR3 DNA reads TGTGCCAGCGGCCCGCGGAGCTCCTACAATGAGCAGTTCTTC. It yields the protein CASGPRSSYNEQFF.